This entry is about one T cell receptor (beta chain). Its cognate antigen is unknown. This record belongs to a study of OX40 agonist ivuxolimab in advanced cancers. Trimming removed 4 bases from V and 6 bases from J, with 13 bases in between. The length of the CDR3 is 13 residues. CDR1 and CDR2 from the germline V gene are SGHKS and YYEKEE (reference sequence). Study-level points and caveats: On average, a greater number of expanded clones characterised CD8+ T cells relative to CD4+.

Clones were read by immunoSEQ multiplex PCR, and TCRdb kept only the in-frame ones, dropping some. Among about 84,000 clones listed, about 94% were seen once. The TCR was taken from an adult with an advanced solid tumor such as melanoma, head and neck, liver or kidney cancer. The chain carries TRBV5-5 and TRBJ1-1; tentative D call: TRBD1 (5 bases). Sequenced material: CD4+ or CD8+ T cells sorted from blood, taken in a trial of the OX40 agonist ivuxolimab. The CDR3 reads CASSLPGGSEAFF. The CDR3 DNA reads TGTGCCAGCAGCCTGCCCGGGGGGTCTGAAGCTTTCTTT.